Sequencing of this TCR beta chain was carried out in a study of cytomegalovirus exposure and HLA in healthy donors. Primers for the PCR totalled 60 Vbeta and 13 Jbeta. This table comes from immunoSEQ multiplex PCR, and its TCRdb copy is limited to in-frame clones, with some not included. The table lists around 150,000 clones, about 85% of them singletons, with 3% to 4% in the top ten. This donor has no recorded CMV serostatus. V lost 7 bases to trimming and J lost 2 bases, with 12 bases between them. CDR1 is SQVTM, CDR2 ANQGSEA, per germline. The CDR3 is 12 residues long. The sample comprised PBMCs. This chain links TRBV29-1 with TRBJ2-7; the D gene is possibly TRBD1 (6 bases). This TCR came from a human donor in good health. As DNA, the CDR3 is TGCAGCGCTCAGGGGACGGCCTACGAGCAGTACTTC. Its translation is CSAQGTAYEQYF.